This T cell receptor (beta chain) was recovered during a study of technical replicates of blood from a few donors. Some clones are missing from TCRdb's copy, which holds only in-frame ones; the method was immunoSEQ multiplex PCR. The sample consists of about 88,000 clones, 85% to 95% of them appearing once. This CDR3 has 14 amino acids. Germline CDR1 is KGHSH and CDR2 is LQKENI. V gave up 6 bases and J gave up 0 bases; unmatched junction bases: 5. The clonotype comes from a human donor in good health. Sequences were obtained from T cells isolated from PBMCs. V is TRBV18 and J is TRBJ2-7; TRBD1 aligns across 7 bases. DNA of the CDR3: TGTGCCAGCTCTTGGGACAGCTCCTCCTACGAGCAGTACTTC. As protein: CASSWDSSSYEQYF.